Listed below are T cell receptor beta chains from one sample, sequenced in a study of human T cells and chemical hapten exposure. TCRdb re-derived calls from the RACE reads in MiXCR, one entry per CDR3 protein. The sample yields 100,000 to 150,000 distinct CDR3 sequences, about 14% seen once. The sample consisted of whole blood, taken in connection with sensitization to the hapten diphenylcyclopropenone (DPC). The receptors here all came from a woman aged 18 to 35 with alopecia areata. Some clones in this sample may be carry-over from other donors' samples. The CDR3 runs from the conserved cysteine through the conserved F or W. A D gene is named only where the DNA matches it firmly. Only part of the rows carry a size: once, few, many, or a class if the clone is expanded.

17	-	TRBV11-2	-	TRBJ2-5	TGTGCCAGCAGCTTAGAGTATATGGCAGGGATCCAAGAGACCCAGTACTTC	CASSLEYMAGIQETQYF
15	few	TRBV6-6	-	TRBJ1-6	TGTGCCAGCCGGCCGGTAAATGATCGAAGTTCACCCCTCCACTTT	CASRPVNDRSSPLHF
16	-	TRBV6-1	-	TRBJ1-2	TGTGCCAGTCTAAGGGCAGGGTGGACTCAAGGGAGCGGCTACACCTTC	CASLRAGWTQGSGYTF
13	few	TRBV20-1	-	TRBJ1-1	TGCAGTGCTAGCCAAGGGCGGAAAACTGAAGCTTTCTTT	CSASQGRKTEAFF
14	many	TRBV3-1	-	TRBJ2-1	TGTGCCAGCAGCCCCACCTCCTTCGCATGGGAGCAGTTCTTC	CASSPTSFAWEQFF
14	-	TRBV5-1	-	TRBJ2-5	TGCGCCAGCAGCTTGTTCGGTCAGAAAGAGACCCAGTACTTC	CASSLFGQKETQYF
15	-	TRBV11-2	-	TRBJ2-3	TGTGCCAGCCGATGGACGGGGATTCGCACAGATACGCAGTATTTT	CASRWTGIRTDTQYF
15	-	TRBV28	TRBD1	TRBJ2-7	TGTGCCAGCAGTTTAGCCGGGACAGGGTTCTACGAGCAGTACTTC	CASSLAGTGFYEQYF
15	-	TRBV7-2	TRBD2	TRBJ2-1	TGTGCCAGCAGCTTAGGTCTAGCGGGCTACAATGAGCAGTTCTTC	CASSLGLAGYNEQFF
14	many	TRBV12-3/TRBV12-4	-	TRBJ1-5	TGTGCCAGCAGTCCCCAGTATAGCAATCAGCCCCAGCATTTT	CASSPQYSNQPQHF
18	few	TRBV7-8	-	TRBJ2-3	TGTGCCAGCAGCTTTCCGGGGGACGGGGCCCTTGTCACAGATACGCAGTATTTT	CASSFPGDGALVTDTQYF
16	few	TRBV11-1	-	TRBJ2-7	TGTGCCAGCAGCTTAGACGTGTTGCTGGGGGCCTACGAGCAGTACTTC	CASSLDVLLGAYEQYF
13	-	TRBV29-1	-	TRBJ2-1	TGCAGCGTTGGGGGGGCGTCCTACAATGAGCAGTTCTTC	CSVGGASYNEQFF
16	many	TRBV7-2	TRBD1	TRBJ2-7	TGTGCCAGCAGCTTAGCGGGACAGGTGTACTCCTACGAGCAGTACTTC	CASSLAGQVYSYEQYF
15	few	TRBV12-3/TRBV12-4	-	TRBJ1-6	TGTGCCAGCCAGGGGTCTGCAGGGCGGAATTCACCCCTCCACTTT	CASQGSAGRNSPLHF
15	many	TRBV5-1	-	TRBJ1-6	TGCGCCAGCAGCGCGGACACAGGATCTAATTCACCCCTCCACTTT	CASSADTGSNSPLHF
15	many	TRBV7-6	-	TRBJ2-5	TGTGCCAGCAGCTTAGTTACACAGGCCCAAGAGACCCAGTACTTC	CASSLVTQAQETQYF
15	many	TRBV7-8	TRBD1	TRBJ1-1	TGTGCCAGCAGCTTAGGAAGGGGGCGAGGGACTGAAGCTTTCTTT	CASSLGRGRGTEAFF
17	many	TRBV18	-	TRBJ1-1	TGTGCCAGCTCACCACCCGGGGGGGCCCGAGTATTCACTGAAGCTTTCTTT	CASSPPGGARVFTEAFF
15	many	TRBV7-8	TRBD1	TRBJ2-7	TGTGCCAGCAGCTTCCGGGACAGGGGAGTGTACGAGCAGTACTTC	CASSFRDRGVYEQYF
15	-	TRBV14	TRBD2	TRBJ2-1	TGTGCCAGCAGCCAACATGATGCGGGGGGCATTGAGCAGTTCTTC	CASSQHDAGGIEQFF
16	-	TRBV7-2	TRBD2	TRBJ2-3	TGTGCCAGCAGCCATTCGACTAGCGATTTCACAGATACGCAGTATTTT	CASSHSTSDFTDTQYF
16	-	TRBV19	-	TRBJ2-3	TGTGCCAGTAGTATAGGGCCGATCCCTAGCACAGATACGCAGTATTTT	CASSIGPIPSTDTQYF
14	few	TRBV20-1	TRBD1	TRBJ2-5	TGCAGTGCTAGCCCGGGACAGGTTCAGGGGACCCAGTACTTC	CSASPGQVQGTQYF
16	-	TRBV18	TRBD1	TRBJ1-5	TGTGCCAGCTCAGCCTTGAGGACAGGGGTTAATCAGCCCCAGCATTTT	CASSALRTGVNQPQHF
16	few	TRBV27	-	TRBJ2-2	TGTGCCAGCAGTAACTCCCCGACAGCGAACACCGGGGAGCTGTTTTTT	CASSNSPTANTGELFF
14	-	TRBV29-1	TRBD1	TRBJ1-5	TGCAGCGTCAGCAGGGGGACTAGCAATCAGCCCCAGCATTTT	CSVSRGTSNQPQHF
14	many	TRBV20-1	TRBD1	TRBJ1-1	TGCAGTGCTAGGAAAGACCGACAGGGTCTTGGAGCTTTCTTT	CSARKDRQGLGAFF
17	few	TRBV3-1	TRBD2	TRBJ2-1	TGTGCCAGCAGCCATCACTCTAGCGGGGGGTCATACAATGAGCAGTTCTTC	CASSHHSSGGSYNEQFF
13	many	TRBV9	-	TRBJ1-5	TGTGCCAGCAGCCAGGCAGGCTCGGGGCCCCAGCATTTT	CASSQAGSGPQHF
14	few	TRBV5-1	TRBD1	TRBJ1-6	TGCGCCAGCACTCCGGACAGGCCCAATTCACCCCTCCACTTT	CASTPDRPNSPLHF
13	many	TRBV19	-	TRBJ1-2	TGTGCCAGTAGTTTGCAGTTTAACTATGGCTACACCTTC	CASSLQFNYGYTF
16	-	TRBV9	TRBD2	TRBJ2-3	TGTGCCAGCAGCGTAGGTCCAGCGGGGGGAGGAGATACGCAGTATTTT	CASSVGPAGGGDTQYF
17	-	TRBV11-2	-	TRBJ2-1	TGTGCCAGCAGCTTAGATAGTAGCGAGGGATCCTACAATGAGCAGTTCTTC	CASSLDSSEGSYNEQFF
15	-	TRBV30	-	TRBJ2-3	TGTGCCTGGAGTGTAGGAGTGCTTAGCACAGATACGCAGTATTTT	CAWSVGVLSTDTQYF
16	few	TRBV7-9	TRBD1	TRBJ2-7	TGTGCCAGCACCACCTCCGGGACAGGACCTACCTACGAGCAGTACTTC	CASTTSGTGPTYEQYF
13	few	TRBV10-2	TRBD2	TRBJ2-5	TGCGCCACCGGGACTAGCGGAAAAGAGACCCAGTACTTC	CATGTSGKETQYF
17	few	TRBV28	-	TRBJ2-4	TGTGCCAGCAGTTGGTTGTTATTGGGGGGTAAAGGAAACATTCAGTACTTC	CASSWLLLGGKGNIQYF
14	-	TRBV9	-	TRBJ1-2	TGTGCCAGCAGCTCTGGGGACGGGAACTATGGCTACACCTTC	CASSSGDGNYGYTF
15	-	TRBV20-1	-	TRBJ2-1	TGCAGTGCTCCCGTGAGGGGTTTCTCCTACAATGAGCAGTTCTTC	CSAPVRGFSYNEQFF
14	many	TRBV27	-	TRBJ2-1	TGTGCCACCCAGGACTTTGGAACCAGCAGGGGGCAGTTCTTC	CATQDFGTSRGQFF
16	few	TRBV5-6	-	TRBJ1-5	TGTGCCAGCAGCTTGGGGTTTCCTAGCATTAATCAGCCCCAGCATTTT	CASSLGFPSINQPQHF
16	-	TRBV28	TRBD1	TRBJ1-6	TGTGCCAGCAGTTACAGGGGAAATTCCTATAATTCACCCCTCCACTTT	CASSYRGNSYNSPLHF
12	few	TRBV30	-	TRBJ2-7	TGTGCCTGGAGTCCGGGACGCCACGAGCAGTACTTC	CAWSPGRHEQYF
16	-	TRBV11-1	-	TRBJ2-1	TGTGCCAGCAGTCGCAGCCGGGGGCCGGCCTACAATGAGCAGTTCTTC	CASSRSRGPAYNEQFF
16	-	TRBV18	-	TRBJ1-1	TGTGCCAGCTCACCACCACAGGGTTCGGCGAACACTGAAGCTTTCTTT	CASSPPQGSANTEAFF
15	few	TRBV12-3/TRBV12-4	-	TRBJ1-3	TGTGCCAGCAGCGTTGACGGGTTCGGAGGAAACACCATATATTTT	CASSVDGFGGNTIYF
13	few	TRBV20-1	-	TRBJ2-7	TGCAGTGCTAGAGGTCAGGGTAACTACGAGCAGTACTTC	CSARGQGNYEQYF
13	few	TRBV29-1	-	TRBJ2-1	TGCAGCGTTTATACAGGGTTGGTTAATGAGCAGTTCTTC	CSVYTGLVNEQFF
14	few	TRBV5-1	-	TRBJ2-2	TGCGCCAGCAGCCCCCGGGGAATTACCGGGGAGCTGTTTTTT	CASSPRGITGELFF
15	many	TRBV5-1	-	TRBJ2-3	TGCGCCAGCAGGGACTTCGTTTCTAGCACAGATACGCAGTATTTT	CASRDFVSSTDTQYF
14	few	TRBV9	-	TRBJ1-6	TGTGCCAGCAGCGTAGGGGGGAGTCATTCACCCCTCCACTTT	CASSVGGSHSPLHF
15	-	TRBV7-2	-	TRBJ2-7	TGTGCCAGCAGCTTCGGATCCGTGTCTTCCTACGAGCAGTACTTC	CASSFGSVSSYEQYF
11	few	TRBV20-1	-	TRBJ2-7	TGCAGTGCTAATAGAGATTACGAGCAGTACTTC	CSANRDYEQYF
13	-	TRBV10-3	-	TRBJ2-7	TGTGCCATCAGGGATAATCAGGGGTACGAGCAGTACTTC	CAIRDNQGYEQYF
16	few	TRBV18	-	TRBJ1-5	TGTGCCAGCTCACCATCCTCGGCAGGGGTAGGTCAGCCCCAGCATTTT	CASSPSSAGVGQPQHF
14	few	TRBV29-1	-	TRBJ2-1	TGCAGTAGCTCGTTGGGAGTCTCCTACAATGAGCAGTTCTTC	CSSSLGVSYNEQFF
13	many	TRBV20-1	TRBD1	TRBJ2-7	TGCAGTGCTAGTTTCGGGACAGGGGCAATGCAGTACTTC	CSASFGTGAMQYF
14	few	TRBV20-1	-	TRBJ1-4	TGCAGTGCTAGAATTCGGGCAGGCCAAGAAAAACTGTTTTTT	CSARIRAGQEKLFF